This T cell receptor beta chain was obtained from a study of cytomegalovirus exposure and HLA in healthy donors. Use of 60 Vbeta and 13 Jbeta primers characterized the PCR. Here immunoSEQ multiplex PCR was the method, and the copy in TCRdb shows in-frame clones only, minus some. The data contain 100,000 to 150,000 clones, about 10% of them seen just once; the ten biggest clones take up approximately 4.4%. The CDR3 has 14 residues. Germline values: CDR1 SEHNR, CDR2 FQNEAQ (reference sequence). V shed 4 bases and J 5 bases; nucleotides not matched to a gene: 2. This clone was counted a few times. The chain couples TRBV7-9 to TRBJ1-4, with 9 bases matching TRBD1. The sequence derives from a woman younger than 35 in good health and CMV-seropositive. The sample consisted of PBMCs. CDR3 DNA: TGTGCCAGCAGCTCTGACAGGGGGAATGAAAAACTGTTTTTT. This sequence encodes CASSSDRGNEKLFF.